A single sample gave rise to the 14 T cell receptor beta chains below, sequenced in a study of control samples from healthy donors and cancer patients. Data came from immunoSEQ multiplex PCR; TCRdb stores just in-frame clones and leaves some out. The sample comprises 90,000 or so clones, roughly nine tenths of which are singletons, and 1.3% rests with the top ten. Sequenced: blood. All receptors derive from a woman aged 45-60 years in good health.

This chain connects TRBV11-2 to TRBJ1-2, with TRBD1 as a possible D gene (6 bases). Trimming removed 5 bases at V and 7 bases at J, with 17 bases between. Germline lookup yields CDR1 SGHAT and CDR2 FQNNGV. The CDR3 has 14 amino acids. The CDR3 protein is CASSPRRGAAGYTF. CDR3 DNA: TGTGCCAGCAGCCCTCGAAGGGGGGCGGCTGGCTACACCTTC.

The chain has TRBV18 and TRBJ2-1; D not certain. The V end was cut by 7 bases, the J end by 0 bases, with 10 bases between. Germline assignment: CDR1 KGHSH and CDR2 LQKENI. The CDR3 has 14 residues. In DNA, the CDR3 is TGTGCCAGCTTAGACTTATCCTCCTACAATGAGCAGTTCTTC. It codes for CASLDLSSYNEQFF.

This clone was counted only a few times. The chain combines TRBV11-2 with TRBJ1-1; TRBD1 aligns across 7 bases. Germline-derived CDR1 and CDR2 are SGHAT and FQNNGV. With V trimmed by 6 bases and J by 5 bases, 9 bases remained unmatched. The CDR3 has 14 amino acids. CDR3 in DNA: TGTGCCAGCAGACCCATGACAGGGACGACTGAAGCTTTCTTT. Amino acids: CASRPMTGTTEAFF.

The chain combines TRBV5-6 with TRBJ2-7; a possible D gene is TRBD2 (5 bases). Trimming removed 5 bases at V and 5 bases at J, with 11 bases between. Germline V gene lookup returns CDR1 SGHDT and CDR2 YYEEEE. The CDR3 has 12 amino acids. The CDR3: CASRSVGDEQYF. The CDR3 DNA sequence: TGTGCCAGCAGATCGGTCGGGGACGAGCAGTACTTC. Combining the CDR3 with reference TRBV5-6 and TRBJ2-7 gives the whole variable domain DAGVTQSPTHLIKTRGQQVTLRCSPKSGHDTVSWYQQALGQGPQFIFQYYEEEERQRGNFPDRFSGHQFPNYSSELNVNALLLGDSALYLCASRSVGDEQYFGPGTRLTVT.

The V gene is TRBV7-2, the J gene TRBJ2-7, with 8 bases that match TRBD2. Germline V gene data show CDR1 as SGHTA and CDR2 as FQGNSA. This CDR3 is built from 14 residues. Germline trimming cut 4 bases from V and 2 bases from J; bases unmatched to any gene: 4. The CDR3 bases are TGTGCCAGCAGCTCAAGCGGGGGCCCCTACGAGCAGTACTTC. Translated: CASSSSGGPYEQYF.

The chain joins TRBV4-3 to TRBJ1-4; D is ambiguous. Trimming cost V 0 bases and J 13 bases, with 12 bases left between them. This CDR3 spans 13 amino acids. Per the germline V gene, CDR1 is LGHNA and CDR2 is YSLEER. CDR3 region: CASSQDIGLGLFF. As DNA, the CDR3 is TGCGCCAGCAGCCAAGATATAGGGCTTGGACTGTTTTTT.

The chain carries TRBV3-1 (or the pseudogene TRBV3-2) and TRBJ1-1; TRBD1 might be the D (6 bases). The V gene's germline CDR1 is LGHDT and CDR2 YNNKEL (reference sequence). The CDR3 spans 12 residues. Trimming removed 5 bases from V and 6 bases from J, with 10 bases in between. DNA of the CDR3: TGTGCCAGCAGCAGTGGACAGTCTGAAGCTTTCTTT. Translated: CASSSGQSEAFF.

This clone came up a few times. This chain connects TRBV7-2 to TRBJ2-5; 9 bases align to TRBD2. V was pared by 4 bases and J by 3 bases, with 3 bases of the junction left unmatched. Germline CDR1 SGHTA, CDR2 FQGNSA. CDR3 length equals 14 residues. CDR3 in DNA: TGTGCCAGCAGCTCACGACTAGCGGAAGAGACCCAGTACTTC. This codes for CASSSRLAEETQYF.

The chain links TRBV6-5 to TRBJ1-1, with TRBD1 matching 9 bases. CDR3 size: 13 residues. Per germline, CDR1 MNHEY and CDR2 SVGAGI. J was trimmed by 10 bases and V by 4 bases; bases with no gene match: 7. CDR3 residues: CASSSRTGGLAFF. DNA for the CDR3: TGTGCCAGCAGTTCCAGAACAGGGGGCTTAGCTTTCTTT.

The genes are TRBV6-2 or TRBV6-3 and TRBJ2-7; D unresolved. The CDR3 is 12 residues long. Germline CDR1 is MNHEY and CDR2 is SVGEGT. Trimming left V 4 bases short and J 4 bases short, with 8 bases between. The CDR3 sequence: CASSLSGYEQYF. CDR3 coding DNA: TGTGCCAGCAGTTTGTCCGGATACGAGCAGTACTTC.

The rearrangement links TRBV6-2 or TRBV6-3 to TRBJ1-6; D is perhaps TRBD1 (6 bases). The CDR3 consists of 15 residues. Trimming took off 5 bases at V and 7 bases at J, with 15 bases between the two ends. Germline CDR1 is MNHEY and CDR2 is SVGEGT. This CDR3 reads CASSQPTGRNSPLHF. CDR3 nucleotides: TGTGCCAGCAGTCAGCCCACAGGGAGGAATTCACCCCTCCACTTT.

The V call is TRBV12-3 or TRBV12-4, the J call TRBJ1-2, with D tentatively TRBD1 (6 bases). The CDR3 runs to 13 residues. Between the trimmed V and J ends, which lost 6 bases and 2 bases, there was a span of 10 bases. The CDR3 loop is CASRRTANYGYTF. CDR3 nucleotides: TGTGCCAGCAGGCGGACAGCCAACTATGGCTACACCTTC.

The chain uses TRBV19 and TRBJ1-4, with D possibly matching TRBD1 (6 bases). Germline V lookup: CDR1 LNHDA, CDR2 SQIVND (reference sequence). The CDR3 length is 16 residues. Deletions cut 4 bases from V and 0 bases from J, with 12 bases between. The CDR3 coding sequence is TGTGCCAGTAGTACCCGTAAGGGGGCAACTAATGAAAAACTGTTTTTT. It yields the protein CASSTRKGATNEKLFF.

The J gene is TRBJ2-2, the V gene TRBV19; maybe TRBD2 (5 bases). V was shortened by 9 bases and J by 3 bases, with 17 bases between the two germline ends. CDR3 size: 15 residues. The germline V gene encodes CDR1 LNHDA and CDR2 SQIVND (reference sequence). The CDR3 region has the DNA TGTGCCAGCCGATTGGACGGACTCTACACCGGGGAGCTGTTTTTT. Amino acids: CASRLDGLYTGELFF.